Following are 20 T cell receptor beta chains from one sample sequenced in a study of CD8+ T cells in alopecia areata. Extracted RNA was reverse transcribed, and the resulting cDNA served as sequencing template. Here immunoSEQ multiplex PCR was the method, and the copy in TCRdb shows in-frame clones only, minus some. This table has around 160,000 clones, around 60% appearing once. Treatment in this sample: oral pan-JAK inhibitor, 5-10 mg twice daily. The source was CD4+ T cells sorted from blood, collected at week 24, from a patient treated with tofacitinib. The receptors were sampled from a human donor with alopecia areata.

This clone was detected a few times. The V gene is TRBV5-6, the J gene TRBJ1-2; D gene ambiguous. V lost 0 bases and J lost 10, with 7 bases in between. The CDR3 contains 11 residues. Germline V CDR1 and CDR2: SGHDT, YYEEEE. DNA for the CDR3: TGTGCCAGCAGCTTGGCACGGACCTACACCTTC. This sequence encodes CASSLARTYTF.

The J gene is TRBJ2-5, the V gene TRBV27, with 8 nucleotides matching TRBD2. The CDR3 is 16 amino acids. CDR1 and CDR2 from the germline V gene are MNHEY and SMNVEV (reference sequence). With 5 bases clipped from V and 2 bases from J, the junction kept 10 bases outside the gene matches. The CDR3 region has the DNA TGTGCCAGCAGTCGAGCGGGTACTAGCGGACAAGAGACCCAGTACTTC. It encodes CASSRAGTSGQETQYF.

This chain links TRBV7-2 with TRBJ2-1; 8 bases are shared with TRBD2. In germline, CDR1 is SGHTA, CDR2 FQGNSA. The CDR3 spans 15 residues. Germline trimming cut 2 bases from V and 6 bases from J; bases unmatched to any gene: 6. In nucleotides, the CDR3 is TGTGCCAGCAGCTTACTTAGCGGGGCACCCAATGAGCAGTTCTTC. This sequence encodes CASSLLSGAPNEQFF. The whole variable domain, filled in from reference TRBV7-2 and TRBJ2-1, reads GAGVSQSPSNKVTEKGKDVELRCDPISGHTALYWYRQSLGQGLEFLIYFQGNSAPDKSGLPSDRFSAERTGGSVSTLTIQRTQQEDSAVYLCASSLLSGAPNEQFFGPGTRLTVL.

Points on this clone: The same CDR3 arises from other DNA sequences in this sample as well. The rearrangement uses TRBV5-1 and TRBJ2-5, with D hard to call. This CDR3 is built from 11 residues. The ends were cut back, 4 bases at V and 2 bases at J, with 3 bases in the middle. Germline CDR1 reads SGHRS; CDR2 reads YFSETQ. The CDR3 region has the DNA TGCGCCAGCAGCATACAAGAGACCCAGTACTTC. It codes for CASSIQETQYF. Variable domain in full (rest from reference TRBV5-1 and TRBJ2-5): KAGVTQTPRYLIKTRGQQVTLSCSPISGHRSVSWYQQTPGQGLQFLFEYFSETQRNKGNFPGRFSGRQFSNSRSEMNVSTLELGDSALYLCASSIQETQYFGPGTRLLVL.

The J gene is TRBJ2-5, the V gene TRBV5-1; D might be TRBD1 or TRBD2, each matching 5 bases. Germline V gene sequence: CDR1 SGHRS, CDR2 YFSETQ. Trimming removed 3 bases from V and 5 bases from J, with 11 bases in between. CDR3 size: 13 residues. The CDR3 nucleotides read TGCGCCAGCAGCTACCAGGGACGGGAGACCCAGTACTTC. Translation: CASSYQGRETQYF.

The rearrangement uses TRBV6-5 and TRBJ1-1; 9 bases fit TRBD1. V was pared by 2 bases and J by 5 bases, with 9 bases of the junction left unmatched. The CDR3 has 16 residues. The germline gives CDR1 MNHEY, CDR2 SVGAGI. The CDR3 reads CASSYGNRGRGTEAFF. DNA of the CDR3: TGTGCCAGCAGTTACGGAAACAGGGGGCGCGGGACTGAAGCTTTCTTT.

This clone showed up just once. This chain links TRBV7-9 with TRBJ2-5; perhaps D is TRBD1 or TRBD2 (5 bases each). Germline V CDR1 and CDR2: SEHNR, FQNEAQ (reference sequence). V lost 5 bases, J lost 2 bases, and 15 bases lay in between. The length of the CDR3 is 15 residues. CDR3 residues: CASSLSLGVQETQYF. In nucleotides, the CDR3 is TGTGCCAGCAGCCTCTCACTAGGGGTACAAGAGACCCAGTACTTC. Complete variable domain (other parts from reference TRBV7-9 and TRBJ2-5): DTGVSQNPRHKITKRGQNVTFRCDPISEHNRLYWYRQTLGQGPEFLTYFQNEAQLEKSRLLSDRFSAERPKGSFSTLEIQRTEQGDSAMYLCASSLSLGVQETQYFGPGTRLLVL.

The CDR3 DNA reads TGCAGCGTTTCCGGGACCCAAAAAAGGGCCACCGGGGAGCTGTTTTTT. Protein: CSVSGTQKRATGELFF. The V call is TRBV29-1, the J call TRBJ2-2; D may correspond to TRBD1 or TRBD2 (5 bases each). V was shortened by 5 bases and J by 4 bases, with 20 bases between the two germline ends. This CDR3 has 16 amino acids. The germline CDR1 and CDR2 sequences are SQVTM and ANQGSEA.

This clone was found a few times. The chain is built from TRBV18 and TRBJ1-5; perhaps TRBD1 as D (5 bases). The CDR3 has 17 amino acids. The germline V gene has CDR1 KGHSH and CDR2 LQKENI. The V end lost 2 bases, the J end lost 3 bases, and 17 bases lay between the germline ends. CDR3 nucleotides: TGTGCCAGCTCACCAACCCAGGGTGAAATAAACAATCAGCCCCAGCATTTT. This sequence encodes CASSPTQGEINNQPQHF. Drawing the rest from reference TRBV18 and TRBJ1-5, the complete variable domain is NAGVMQNPRHLVRRRGQEARLRCSPMKGHSHVYWYRQLPEEGLKFMVYLQKENIIDESGMPKERFSAEFPKEGPSILRIQQVVRGDSAAYFCASSPTQGEINNQPQHFGDGTRLSIL.

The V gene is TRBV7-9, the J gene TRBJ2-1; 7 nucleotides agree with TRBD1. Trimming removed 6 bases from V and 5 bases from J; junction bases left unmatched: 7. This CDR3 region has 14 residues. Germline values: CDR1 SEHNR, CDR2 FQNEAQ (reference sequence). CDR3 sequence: CASRLRDRDNEQFF. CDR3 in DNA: TGTGCCAGCAGACTCCGGGACAGAGACAATGAGCAGTTCTTC. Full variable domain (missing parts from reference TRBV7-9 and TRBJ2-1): DTGVSQNPRHKITKRGQNVTFRCDPISEHNRLYWYRQTLGQGPEFLTYFQNEAQLEKSRLLSDRFSAERPKGSFSTLEIQRTEQGDSAMYLCASRLRDRDNEQFFGPGTRLTVL.

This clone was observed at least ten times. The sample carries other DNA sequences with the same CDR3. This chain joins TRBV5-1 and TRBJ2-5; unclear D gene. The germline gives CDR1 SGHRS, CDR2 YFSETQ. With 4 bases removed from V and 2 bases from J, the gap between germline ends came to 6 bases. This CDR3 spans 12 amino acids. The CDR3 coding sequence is TGCGCCAGCAGCCCCACACAAGAGACCCAGTACTTC. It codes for CASSPTQETQYF.

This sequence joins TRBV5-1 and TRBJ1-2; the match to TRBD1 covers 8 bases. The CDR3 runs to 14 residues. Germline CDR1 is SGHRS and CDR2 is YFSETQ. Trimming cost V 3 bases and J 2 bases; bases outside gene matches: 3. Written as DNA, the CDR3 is TGCGCCAGCAGCTACAACAGGGGGAACTATGGCTACACCTTC. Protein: CASSYNRGNYGYTF.

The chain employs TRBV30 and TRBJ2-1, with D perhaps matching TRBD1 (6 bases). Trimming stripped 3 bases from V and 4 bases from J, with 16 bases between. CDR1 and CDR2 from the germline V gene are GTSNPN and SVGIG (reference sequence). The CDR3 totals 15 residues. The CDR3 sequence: CAWRLGGTPYNEQFF. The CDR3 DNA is TGTGCCTGGAGACTAGGGGGTACCCCTTACAATGAGCAGTTCTTC.

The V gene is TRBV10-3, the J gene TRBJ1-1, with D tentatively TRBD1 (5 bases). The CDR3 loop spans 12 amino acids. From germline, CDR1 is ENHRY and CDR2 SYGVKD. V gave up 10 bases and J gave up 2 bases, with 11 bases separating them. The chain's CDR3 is CATGGFNTEAFF. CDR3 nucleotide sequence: TGTGCCACCGGGGGGTTTAACACTGAAGCTTTCTTT.

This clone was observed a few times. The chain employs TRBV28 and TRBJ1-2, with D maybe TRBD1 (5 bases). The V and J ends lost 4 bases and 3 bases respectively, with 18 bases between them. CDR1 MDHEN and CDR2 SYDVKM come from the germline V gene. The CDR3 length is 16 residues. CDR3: CASSSLGANPDYGYTF. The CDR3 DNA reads TGTGCCAGCAGTTCCCTAGGGGCAAATCCCGACTATGGCTACACCTTC.

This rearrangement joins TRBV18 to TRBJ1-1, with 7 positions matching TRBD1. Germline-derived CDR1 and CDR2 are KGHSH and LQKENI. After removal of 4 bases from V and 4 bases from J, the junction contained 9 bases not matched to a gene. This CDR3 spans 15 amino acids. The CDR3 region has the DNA TGTGCCAGCTCACAAGGCAGGGGGGCGGGCACTGAAGCTTTCTTT. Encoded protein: CASSQGRGAGTEAFF.

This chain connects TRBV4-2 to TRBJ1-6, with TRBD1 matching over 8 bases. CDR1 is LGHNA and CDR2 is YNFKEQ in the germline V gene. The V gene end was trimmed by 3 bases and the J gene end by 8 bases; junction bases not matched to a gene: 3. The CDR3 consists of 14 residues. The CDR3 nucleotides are TGTGCCAGCAGCCAGTTGACAGGGGATTCACCCCTCCACTTT. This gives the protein CASSQLTGDSPLHF.

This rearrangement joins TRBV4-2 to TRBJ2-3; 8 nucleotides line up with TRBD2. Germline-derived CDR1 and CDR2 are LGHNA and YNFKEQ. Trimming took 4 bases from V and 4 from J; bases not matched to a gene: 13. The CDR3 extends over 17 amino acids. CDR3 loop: CASSLIGGGRSPDTQYF. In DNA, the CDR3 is TGTGCCAGCAGCCTAATTGGCGGGGGGCGATCCCCAGATACGCAGTATTTT.

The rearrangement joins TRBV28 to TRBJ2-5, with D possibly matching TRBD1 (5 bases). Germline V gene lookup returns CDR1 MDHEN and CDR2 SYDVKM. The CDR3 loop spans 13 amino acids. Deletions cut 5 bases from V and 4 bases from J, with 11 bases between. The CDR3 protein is CASSDHQGETQYF. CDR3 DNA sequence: TGTGCCAGCAGTGATCATCAGGGAGAGACCCAGTACTTC. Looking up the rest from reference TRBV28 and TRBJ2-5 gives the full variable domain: DVKVTQSSRYLVKRTGEKVFLECVQDMDHENMFWYRQDPGLGLRLIYFSYDVKMKEKGDIPEGYSVSREKKERFSLILESASTNQTSMYLCASSDHQGETQYFGPGTRLLVL.

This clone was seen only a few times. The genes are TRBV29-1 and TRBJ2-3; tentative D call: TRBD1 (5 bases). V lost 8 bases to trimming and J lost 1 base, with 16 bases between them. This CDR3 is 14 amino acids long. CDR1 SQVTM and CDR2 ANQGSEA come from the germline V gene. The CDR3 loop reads CSIASTGGTDTQYF. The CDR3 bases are TGCAGCATCGCCTCAACAGGAGGCACAGATACGCAGTATTTT.